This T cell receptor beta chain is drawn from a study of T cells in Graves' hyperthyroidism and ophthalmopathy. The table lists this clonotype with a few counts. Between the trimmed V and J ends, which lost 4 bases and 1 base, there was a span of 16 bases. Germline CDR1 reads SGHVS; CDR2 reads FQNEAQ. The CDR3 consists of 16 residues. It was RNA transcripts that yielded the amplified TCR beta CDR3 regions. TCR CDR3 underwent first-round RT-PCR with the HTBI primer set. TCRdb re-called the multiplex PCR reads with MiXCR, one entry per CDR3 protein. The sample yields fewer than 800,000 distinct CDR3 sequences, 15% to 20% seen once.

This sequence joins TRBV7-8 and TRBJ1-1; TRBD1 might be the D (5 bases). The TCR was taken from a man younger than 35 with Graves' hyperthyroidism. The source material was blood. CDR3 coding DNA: TGTGCCAGCAGCTCCAGGAAGGGGCCCCAGAACACTGAAGCTTTCTTT. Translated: CASSSRKGPQNTEAFF. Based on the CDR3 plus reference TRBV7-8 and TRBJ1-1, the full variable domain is GAGVSQSPRYKVAKRGQDVALRCDPISGHVSLFWYQQALGQGPEFLTYFQNEAQLDKSGLPSDRFFAERPEGSVSTLKIQRTQQEDSAVYLCASSSRKGPQNTEAFFGQGTRLTVV.